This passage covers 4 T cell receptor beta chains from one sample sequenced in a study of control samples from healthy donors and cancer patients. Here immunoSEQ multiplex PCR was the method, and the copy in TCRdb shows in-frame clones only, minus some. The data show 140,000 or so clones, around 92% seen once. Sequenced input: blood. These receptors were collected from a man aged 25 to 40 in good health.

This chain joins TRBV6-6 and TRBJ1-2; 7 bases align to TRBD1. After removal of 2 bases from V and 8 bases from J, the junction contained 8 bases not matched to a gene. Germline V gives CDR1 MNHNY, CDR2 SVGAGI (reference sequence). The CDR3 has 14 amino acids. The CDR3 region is CASSYQQGGDGYTF. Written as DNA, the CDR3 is TGTGCCAGCAGTTACCAGCAGGGGGGGGACGGCTACACCTTC.

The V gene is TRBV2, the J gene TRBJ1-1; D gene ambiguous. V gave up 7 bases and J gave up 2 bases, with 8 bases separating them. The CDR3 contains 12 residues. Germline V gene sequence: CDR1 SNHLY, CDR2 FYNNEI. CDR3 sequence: CASIPGNTEAFF. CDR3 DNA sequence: TGTGCCAGCATCCCGGGAAACACTGAAGCTTTCTTT.

As DNA, the CDR3 is TGTGCCAGTAGTCCATTGGGGACAGGCCAAAACACTGAAGCTTTCTTT. Encoded protein: CASSPLGTGQNTEAFF. The rearrangement joins TRBV19 to TRBJ1-1; TRBD1 aligns across 8 bases. This CDR3 region has 16 residues. The germline CDR1 and CDR2 sequences are LNHDA and SQIVND (reference sequence). V trimming: 5 bases; J trimming: 2 bases; junction bases outside the gene matches: 10.

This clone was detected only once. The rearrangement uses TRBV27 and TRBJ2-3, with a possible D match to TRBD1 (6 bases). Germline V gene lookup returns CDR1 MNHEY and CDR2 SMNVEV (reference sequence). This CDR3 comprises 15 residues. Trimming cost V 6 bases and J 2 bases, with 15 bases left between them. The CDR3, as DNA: TGTGCCAGCAGACTACTCGACAGGCTCACAGATACGCAGTATTTT. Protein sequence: CASRLLDRLTDTQYF.